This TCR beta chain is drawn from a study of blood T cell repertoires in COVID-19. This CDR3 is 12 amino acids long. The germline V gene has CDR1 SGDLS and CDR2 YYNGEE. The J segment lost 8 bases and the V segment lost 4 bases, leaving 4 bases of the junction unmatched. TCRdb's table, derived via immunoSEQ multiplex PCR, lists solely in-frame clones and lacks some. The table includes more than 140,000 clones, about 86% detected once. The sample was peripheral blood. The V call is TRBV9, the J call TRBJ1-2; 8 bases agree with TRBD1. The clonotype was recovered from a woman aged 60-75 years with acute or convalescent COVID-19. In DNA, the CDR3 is TGTGCCAGCAGCCCTCGGACAGGGGGCTACACCTTC. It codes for CASSPRTGGYTF.